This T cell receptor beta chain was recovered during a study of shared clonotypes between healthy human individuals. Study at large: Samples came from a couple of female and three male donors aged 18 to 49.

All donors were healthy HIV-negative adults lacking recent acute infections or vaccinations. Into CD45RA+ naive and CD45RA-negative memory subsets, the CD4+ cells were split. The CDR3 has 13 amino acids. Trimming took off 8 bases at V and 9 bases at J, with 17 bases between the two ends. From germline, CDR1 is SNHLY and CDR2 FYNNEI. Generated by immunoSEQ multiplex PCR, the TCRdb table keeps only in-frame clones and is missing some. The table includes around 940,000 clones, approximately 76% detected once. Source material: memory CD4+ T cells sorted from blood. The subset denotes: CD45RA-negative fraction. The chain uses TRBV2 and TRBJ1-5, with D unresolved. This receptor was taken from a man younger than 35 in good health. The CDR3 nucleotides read TGTGCCAGCGGTCTAATGAAGGAGGGGCCCCAGCATTTT. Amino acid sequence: CASGLMKEGPQHF.